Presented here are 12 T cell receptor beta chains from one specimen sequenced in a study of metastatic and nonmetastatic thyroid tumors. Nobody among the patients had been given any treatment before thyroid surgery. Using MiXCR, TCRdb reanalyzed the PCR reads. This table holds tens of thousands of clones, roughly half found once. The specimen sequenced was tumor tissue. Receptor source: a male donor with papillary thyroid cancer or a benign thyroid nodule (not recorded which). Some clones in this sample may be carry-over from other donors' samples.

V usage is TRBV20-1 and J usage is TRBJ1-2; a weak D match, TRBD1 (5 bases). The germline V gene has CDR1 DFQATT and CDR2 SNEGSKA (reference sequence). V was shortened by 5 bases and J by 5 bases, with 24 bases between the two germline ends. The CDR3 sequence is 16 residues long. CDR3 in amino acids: CSAREGRATSIYGYTF. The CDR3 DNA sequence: TGCAGTGCTCGCGAGGGGAGGGCCACTTCGATATATGGCTACACCTTC.

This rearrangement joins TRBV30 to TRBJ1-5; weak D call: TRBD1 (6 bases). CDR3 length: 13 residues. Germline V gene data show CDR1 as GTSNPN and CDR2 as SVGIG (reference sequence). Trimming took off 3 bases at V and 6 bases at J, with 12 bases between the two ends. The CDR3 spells CAWRGGPGQPQHF. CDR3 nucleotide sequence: TGTGCCTGGAGAGGGGGACCGGGTCAGCCCCAGCATTTT.

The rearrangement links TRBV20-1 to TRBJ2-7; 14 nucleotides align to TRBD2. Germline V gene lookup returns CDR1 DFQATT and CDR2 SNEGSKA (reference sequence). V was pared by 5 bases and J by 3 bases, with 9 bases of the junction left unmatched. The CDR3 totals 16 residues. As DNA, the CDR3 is TGCAGTGCTGGCCAAGGGACTAGCGGGAGCGACTACGAGCAGTACTTC. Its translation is CSAGQGTSGSDYEQYF.

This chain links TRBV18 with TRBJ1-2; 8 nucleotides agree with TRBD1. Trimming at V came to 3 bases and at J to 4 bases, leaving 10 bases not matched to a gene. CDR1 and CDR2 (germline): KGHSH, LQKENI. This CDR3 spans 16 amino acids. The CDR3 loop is CASSPTPGGDGYGYTF. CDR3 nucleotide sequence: TGTGCCAGCTCACCTACGCCAGGGGGCGATGGCTATGGCTACACCTTC.

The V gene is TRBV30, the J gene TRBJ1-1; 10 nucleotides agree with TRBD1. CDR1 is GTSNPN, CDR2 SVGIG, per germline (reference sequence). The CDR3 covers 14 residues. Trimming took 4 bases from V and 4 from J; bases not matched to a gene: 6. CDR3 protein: CAWKRQGASTEAFF. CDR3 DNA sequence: TGTGCCTGGAAGAGACAGGGGGCGAGCACTGAAGCTTTCTTT.

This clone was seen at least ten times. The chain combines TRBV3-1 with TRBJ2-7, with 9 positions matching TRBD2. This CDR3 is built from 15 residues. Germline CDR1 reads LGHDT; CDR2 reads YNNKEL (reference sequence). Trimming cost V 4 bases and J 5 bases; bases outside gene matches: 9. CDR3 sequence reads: CASSPQSSGAHEQYF. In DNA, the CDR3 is TGTGCCAGCAGCCCCCAATCTAGCGGGGCTCACGAGCAGTACTTC.

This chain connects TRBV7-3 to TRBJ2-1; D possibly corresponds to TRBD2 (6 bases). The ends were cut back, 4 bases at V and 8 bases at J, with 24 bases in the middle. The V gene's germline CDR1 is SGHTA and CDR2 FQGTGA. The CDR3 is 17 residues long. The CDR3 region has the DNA TGTGCCAGCAGCTCCACCCCCCGGGCAGGGAGGCAGTATGAGCAGTTCTTC. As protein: CASSSTPRAGRQYEQFF.

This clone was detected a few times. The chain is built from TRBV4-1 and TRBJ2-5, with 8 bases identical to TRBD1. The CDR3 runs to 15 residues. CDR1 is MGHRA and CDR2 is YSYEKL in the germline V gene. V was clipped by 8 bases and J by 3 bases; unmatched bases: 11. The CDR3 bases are TGCGCCAGCGCCCAGACAGGGGCGGATAAAGAGACCCAGTACTTC. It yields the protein CASAQTGADKETQYF.

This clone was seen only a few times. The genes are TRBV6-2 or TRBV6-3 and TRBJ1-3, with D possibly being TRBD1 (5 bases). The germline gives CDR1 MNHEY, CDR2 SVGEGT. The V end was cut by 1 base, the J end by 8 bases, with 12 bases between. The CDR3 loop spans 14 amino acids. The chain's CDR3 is CASSYFAGEDTIYF. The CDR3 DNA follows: TGTGCCAGCAGTTACTTCGCGGGGGAAGACACCATATATTTT.

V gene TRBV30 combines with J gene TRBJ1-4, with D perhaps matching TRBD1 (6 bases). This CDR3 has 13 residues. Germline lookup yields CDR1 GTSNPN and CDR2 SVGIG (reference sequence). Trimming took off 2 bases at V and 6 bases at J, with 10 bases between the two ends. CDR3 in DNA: TGTGCCTGGAGTTCGCAGGGGCATGAAAAACTGTTTTTT. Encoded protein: CAWSSQGHEKLFF.

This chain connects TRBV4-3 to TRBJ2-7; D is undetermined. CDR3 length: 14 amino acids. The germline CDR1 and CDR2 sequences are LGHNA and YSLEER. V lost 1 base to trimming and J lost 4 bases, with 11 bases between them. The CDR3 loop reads CASSQGKGSYEQYF. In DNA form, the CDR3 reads TGCGCCAGCAGCCAAGGGAAGGGTTCGTACGAGCAGTACTTC.

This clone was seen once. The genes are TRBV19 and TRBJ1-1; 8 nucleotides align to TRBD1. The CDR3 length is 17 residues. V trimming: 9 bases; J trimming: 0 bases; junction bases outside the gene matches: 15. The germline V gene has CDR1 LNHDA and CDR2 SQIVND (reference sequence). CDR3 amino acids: CASSSRGQVLMNTEAFF. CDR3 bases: TGTGCCAGCAGTTCCCGGGGACAGGTCCTTATGAACACTGAAGCTTTCTTT.